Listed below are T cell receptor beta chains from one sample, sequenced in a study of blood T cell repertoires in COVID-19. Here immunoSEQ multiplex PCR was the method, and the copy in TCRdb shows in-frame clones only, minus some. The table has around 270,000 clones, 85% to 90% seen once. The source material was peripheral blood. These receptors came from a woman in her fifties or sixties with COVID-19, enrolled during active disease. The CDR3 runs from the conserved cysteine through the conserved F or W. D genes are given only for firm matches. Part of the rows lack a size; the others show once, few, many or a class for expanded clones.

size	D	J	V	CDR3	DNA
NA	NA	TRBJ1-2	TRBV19	CASSIVPGAGGGYTF	TGTGCCAGTAGTATCGTGCCGGGAGCCGGGGGTGGCTACACCTTC
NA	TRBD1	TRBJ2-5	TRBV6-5	CASSSGTAAQETQYF	TGTGCCAGCAGTTCCGGGACAGCTGCACAAGAGACCCAGTACTTC
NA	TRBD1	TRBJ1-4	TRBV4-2	CASSQADRVGEKLFF	TGTGCCAGCAGCCAAGCCGACAGGGTTGGTGAAAAACTGTTTTTT
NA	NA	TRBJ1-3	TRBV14	CASSHLGQLGGNTIYF	TGTGCCAGCAGCCACCTCGGACAGCTCGGAGGAAACACCATATATTTT
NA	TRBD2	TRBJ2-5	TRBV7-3	CASSFSGRVGETQYF	TGTGCCAGCAGCTTTAGCGGGAGGGTGGGAGAGACCCAGTACTTC
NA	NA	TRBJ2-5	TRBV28	CASSLRQGRETQYF	TGTGCCAGCAGTTTAAGGCAGGGGAGAGAGACCCAGTACTTC
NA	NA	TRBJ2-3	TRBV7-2	CASSQDPGTDTQYF	TGTGCCAGCAGCCAGGATCCGGGCACAGATACGCAGTATTTT
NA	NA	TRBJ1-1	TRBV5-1	CASSLGVGTAFF	TGCGCCAGCAGCTTGGGCGTCGGTACAGCTTTCTTT
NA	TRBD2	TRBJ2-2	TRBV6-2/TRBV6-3	CASSPTSGSAGELFF	TGTGCCAGCAGCCCCACTAGCGGGAGCGCCGGGGAGCTGTTTTTT
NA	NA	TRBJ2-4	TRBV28	CASTQRRMGLAKNIQYF	TGTGCCAGCACCCAGAGGAGGATGGGACTAGCCAAAAACATTCAGTACTTC
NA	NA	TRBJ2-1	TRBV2	CATSPGNEQFF	TGTGCCACCTCGCCGGGCAATGAGCAGTTCTTC
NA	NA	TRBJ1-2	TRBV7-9	CASSLGQGNYGYTF	TGTGCCAGCAGCTTGGGGCAGGGAAACTATGGCTACACCTTC
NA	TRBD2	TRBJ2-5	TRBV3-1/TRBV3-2	CASSHHGLAGKQETQYF	TGTGCCAGCAGCCACCACGGACTAGCGGGGAAACAAGAGACCCAGTACTTC
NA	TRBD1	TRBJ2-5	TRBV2	CASTYSRGQETQYF	TGTGCCAGCACTTATAGCAGGGGGCAGGAGACCCAGTACTTC
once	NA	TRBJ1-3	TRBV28	CASSKRRARGNTIYF	TGTGCCAGCAGCAAAAGGCGGGCGCGAGGAAACACCATATATTTT
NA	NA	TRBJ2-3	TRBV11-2	CASLEADTQYF	TGTGCCAGCCTTGAGGCTGATACGCAGTATTTT
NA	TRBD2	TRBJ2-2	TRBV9	CASSATSGANTGELFF	TGTGCCAGCAGCGCTACTAGCGGAGCGAACACCGGGGAGCTGTTTTTT
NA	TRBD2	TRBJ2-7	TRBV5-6	CASSLRRLAGVGVYEQYF	TGTGCCAGCAGCTTGCGGAGACTAGCGGGAGTAGGTGTCTACGAGCAGTACTTC
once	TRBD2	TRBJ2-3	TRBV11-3	CASSSTRTSGSHTQYF	TGTGCCAGCAGCTCAACTCGGACTAGCGGGAGTCATACGCAGTATTTT
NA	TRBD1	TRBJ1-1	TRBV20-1	CSASPTGTVNTEAFF	TGCAGTGCTAGTCCGACCGGGACAGTGAACACTGAAGCTTTCTTT
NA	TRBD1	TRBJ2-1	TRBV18	CASTGQGNNEQFF	TGTGCCAGCACCGGACAGGGTAACAATGAGCAGTTCTTC
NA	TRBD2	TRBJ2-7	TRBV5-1	CASSLDWRASGSYEQYF	TGCGCCAGCAGCTTGGATTGGAGGGCTAGCGGGAGCTACGAGCAGTACTTC
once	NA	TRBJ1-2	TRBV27	CASSLFPGYYGYTF	TGTGCCAGCAGTTTATTTCCAGGGTACTATGGCTACACCTTC
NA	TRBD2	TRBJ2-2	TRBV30	CAWSVALAGGGRTGELFF	TGTGCCTGGAGTGTCGCCCTAGCGGGAGGTGGGAGGACCGGGGAGCTGTTTTTT
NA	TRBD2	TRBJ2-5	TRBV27	CASSLQGVGGGGTQYF	TGTGCCAGCAGTTTACAGGGTGTTGGCGGCGGGGGGACCCAGTACTTC
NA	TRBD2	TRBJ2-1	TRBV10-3	CAISWGGESSYNEQFF	TGTGCCATCAGTTGGGGAGGGGAGAGCTCCTACAATGAGCAGTTCTTC
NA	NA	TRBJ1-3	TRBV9	CASSVATGGANTIYF	TGTGCCAGCAGCGTAGCTACGGGGGGGGCAAACACCATATATTTT
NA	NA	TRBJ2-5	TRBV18	CASSPIGAETQYF	TGTGCCAGCTCACCGATCGGAGCAGAGACCCAGTACTTC
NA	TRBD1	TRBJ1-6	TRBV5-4	CASSRQGANSPLHF	TGTGCCAGCAGCCGACAGGGGGCTAATTCACCCCTCCACTTT